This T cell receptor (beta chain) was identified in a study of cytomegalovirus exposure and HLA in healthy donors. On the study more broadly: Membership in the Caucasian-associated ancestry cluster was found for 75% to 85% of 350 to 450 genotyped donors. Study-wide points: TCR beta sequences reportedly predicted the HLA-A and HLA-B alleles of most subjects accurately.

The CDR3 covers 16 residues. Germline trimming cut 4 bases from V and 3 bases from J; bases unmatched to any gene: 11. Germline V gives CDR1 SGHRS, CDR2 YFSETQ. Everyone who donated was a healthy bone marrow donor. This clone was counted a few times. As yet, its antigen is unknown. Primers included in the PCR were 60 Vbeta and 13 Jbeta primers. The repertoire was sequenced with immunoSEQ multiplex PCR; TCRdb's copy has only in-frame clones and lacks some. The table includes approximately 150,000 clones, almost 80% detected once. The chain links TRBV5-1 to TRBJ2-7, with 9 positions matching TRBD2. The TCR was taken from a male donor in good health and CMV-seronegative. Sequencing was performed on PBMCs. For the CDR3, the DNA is TGCGCCAGCAGCGCGGGGGGGAGCGGGACCCTCTACGAGCAGTACTTC. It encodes CASSAGGSGTLYEQYF.